The clone carrying this TCR beta chain was detected a few times. Its antigen is currently unknown. The entry originates in a study of neurological immune-mediated disorders. The time point is: longitudinal time-point 3. The germline V gene encodes CDR1 SGHKS and CDR2 YYEKEE (reference sequence). The CDR3 covers 15 residues. The V end lost 2 bases, the J end lost 3 bases, and 15 bases lay between the germline ends. The method for making cDNA was 5'RACE, and it used 10-nucleotide random UMIs. TCRdb analysed the 5' RACE reads with MiXCR anew, one entry per CDR3 protein. The table has about 84,000 distinct CDR3 sequences, around 4.5% seen once. Study-wide points: Whereas HTLV-1-associated myelopathy showed the most TCR clonal expansion, multiple sclerosis showed the least, with levels below those of healthy controls.

The clonotype comes from a woman aged 55 to 70 with multiple sclerosis. The genes are TRBV5-5 and TRBJ2-7; maybe TRBD2 (5 bases). The material sequenced was PBMCs. CDR3 region: CASSFVRGLGYEQYF. CDR3 sequence (DNA): TGTGCCAGCAGCTTCGTTCGGGGTTTGGGCTACGAGCAGTACTTC.